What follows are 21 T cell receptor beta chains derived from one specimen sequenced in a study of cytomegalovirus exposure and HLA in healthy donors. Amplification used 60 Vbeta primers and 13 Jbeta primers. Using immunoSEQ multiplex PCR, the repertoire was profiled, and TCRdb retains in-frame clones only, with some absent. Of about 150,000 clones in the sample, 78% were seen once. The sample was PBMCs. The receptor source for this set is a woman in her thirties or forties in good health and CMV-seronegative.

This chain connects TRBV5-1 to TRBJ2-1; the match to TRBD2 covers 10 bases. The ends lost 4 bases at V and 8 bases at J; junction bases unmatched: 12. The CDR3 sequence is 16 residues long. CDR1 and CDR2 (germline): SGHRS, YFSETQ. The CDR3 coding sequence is TGCGCCAGCAGCGGGGGGAGCGGGGGGGCGTCATATGAGCAGTTCTTC. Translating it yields CASSGGSGGASYEQFF.

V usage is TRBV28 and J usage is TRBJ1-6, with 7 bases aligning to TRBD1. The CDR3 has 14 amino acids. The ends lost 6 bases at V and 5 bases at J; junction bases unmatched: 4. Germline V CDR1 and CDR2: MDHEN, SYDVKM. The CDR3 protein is CASRQTGHNSPLHF. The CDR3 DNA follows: TGTGCCAGCAGACAGACAGGGCATAATTCACCCCTCCACTTT.

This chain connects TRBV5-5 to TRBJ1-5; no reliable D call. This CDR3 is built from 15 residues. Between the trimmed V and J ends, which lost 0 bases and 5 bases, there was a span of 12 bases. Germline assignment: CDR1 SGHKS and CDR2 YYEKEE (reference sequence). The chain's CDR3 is CASSLGPGWDQPQHF. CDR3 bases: TGTGCCAGCAGCTTGGGACCGGGATGGGATCAGCCCCAGCATTTT.

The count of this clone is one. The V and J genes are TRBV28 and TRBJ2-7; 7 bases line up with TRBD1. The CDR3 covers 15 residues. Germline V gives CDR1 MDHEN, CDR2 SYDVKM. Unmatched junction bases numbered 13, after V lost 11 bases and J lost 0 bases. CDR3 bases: TGTGCCCATAATACTTTCTGGGACAGCTCCTACGAGCAGTACTTC. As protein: CAHNTFWDSSYEQYF.

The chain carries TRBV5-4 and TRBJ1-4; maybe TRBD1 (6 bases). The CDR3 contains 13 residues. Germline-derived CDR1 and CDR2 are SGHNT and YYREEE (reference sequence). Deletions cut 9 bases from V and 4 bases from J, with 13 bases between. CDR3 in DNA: TGTGCCACGAACAGGGACCTTAATGAAAAACTGTTTTTT. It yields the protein CATNRDLNEKLFF.

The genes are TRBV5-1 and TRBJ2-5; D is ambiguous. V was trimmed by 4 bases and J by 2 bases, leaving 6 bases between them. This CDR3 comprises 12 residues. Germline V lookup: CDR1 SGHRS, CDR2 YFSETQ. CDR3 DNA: TGCGCCAGCAGCGTAACACAAGAGACCCAGTACTTC. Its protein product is CASSVTQETQYF.

As DNA, the CDR3 is TGTGCCAGCAGCCCTAGCGTAAGCACAGATACGCAGTATTTT. It yields the protein CASSPSVSTDTQYF. The rearrangement uses TRBV9 and TRBJ2-3, with D perhaps matching TRBD2 (6 bases). The CDR3 consists of 14 residues. The V end was cut by 4 bases, the J end by 0 bases, with 9 bases between. The germline gives CDR1 SGDLS, CDR2 YYNGEE.

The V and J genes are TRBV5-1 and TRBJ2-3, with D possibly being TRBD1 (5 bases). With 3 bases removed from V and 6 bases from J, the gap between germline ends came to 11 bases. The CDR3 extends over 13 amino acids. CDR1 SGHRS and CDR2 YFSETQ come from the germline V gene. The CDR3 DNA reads TGCGCCAGCAGCTCCGACAGACCTGATACGCAGTATTTT. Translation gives CASSSDRPDTQYF. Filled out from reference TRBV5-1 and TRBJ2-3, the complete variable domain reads KAGVTQTPRYLIKTRGQQVTLSCSPISGHRSVSWYQQTPGQGLQFLFEYFSETQRNKGNFPGRFSGRQFSNSRSEMNVSTLELGDSALYLCASSSDRPDTQYFGPGTRLTVL.

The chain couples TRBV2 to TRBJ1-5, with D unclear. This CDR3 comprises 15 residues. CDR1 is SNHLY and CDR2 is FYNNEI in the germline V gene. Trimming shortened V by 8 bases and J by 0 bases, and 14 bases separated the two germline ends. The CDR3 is CASSSGEYSNQPQHF. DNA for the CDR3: TGTGCCAGCTCTTCCGGGGAGTATAGCAATCAGCCCCAGCATTTT.

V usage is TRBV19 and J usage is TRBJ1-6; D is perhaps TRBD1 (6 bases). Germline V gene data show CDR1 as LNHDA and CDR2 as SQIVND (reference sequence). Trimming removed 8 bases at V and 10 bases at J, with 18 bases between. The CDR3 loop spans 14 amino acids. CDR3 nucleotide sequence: TGTGCCAGTTCCCGGGACAAAGGAGGATCACCCCTCCACTTT. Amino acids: CASSRDKGGSPLHF.

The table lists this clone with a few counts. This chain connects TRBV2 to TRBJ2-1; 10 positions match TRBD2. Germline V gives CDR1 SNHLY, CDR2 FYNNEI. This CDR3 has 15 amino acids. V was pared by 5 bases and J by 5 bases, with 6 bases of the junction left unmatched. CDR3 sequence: CASSLLAGYDNEQFF. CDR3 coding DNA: TGTGCCAGCAGTTTACTAGCGGGGTACGACAATGAGCAGTTCTTC.

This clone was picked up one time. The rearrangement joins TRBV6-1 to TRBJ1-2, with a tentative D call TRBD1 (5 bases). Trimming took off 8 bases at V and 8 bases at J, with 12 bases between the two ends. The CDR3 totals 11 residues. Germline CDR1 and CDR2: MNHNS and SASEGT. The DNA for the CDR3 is TGTGCCAGCGGGCGGGGCAAAGGCTACACCTTC. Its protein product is CASGRGKGYTF.

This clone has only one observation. The CDR3 here is CASSAGGALVYEQYF. In DNA, the CDR3 is TGCGCCAGCAGTGCCGGGGGGGCATTAGTCTACGAGCAGTACTTC. The chain joins TRBV10-1 to TRBJ2-7; TRBD2 matches 8 bases. The CDR3 covers 15 residues. Germline V gene lookup returns CDR1 WNHNN and CDR2 SYGVQD (reference sequence). Unmatched junction bases numbered 8, after V lost 4 bases and J lost 3 bases.

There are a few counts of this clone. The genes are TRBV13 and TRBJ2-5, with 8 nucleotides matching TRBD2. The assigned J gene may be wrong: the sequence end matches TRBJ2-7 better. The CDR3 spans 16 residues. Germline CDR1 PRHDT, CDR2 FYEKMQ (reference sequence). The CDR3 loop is CASSLGPAGAHYEQYF. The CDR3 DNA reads TGTGCCAGCAGCTTAGGCCCAGCGGGGGCTCATTACGAGCAGTACTTC.

CDR3 nucleotides: TGTGCCAGCAGCCAGGGACAGGGGGTGGGTCAGCCCCAGCATTTT. The encoded protein is CASSQGQGVGQPQHF. This sequence joins TRBV14 and TRBJ1-5; TRBD1 agrees at 11 bases. The length of the CDR3 is 15 residues. Trimming at V came to 3 bases and at J to 6 bases, leaving 4 bases not matched to a gene. Germline V gene lookup returns CDR1 SGHDN and CDR2 FVKESK.

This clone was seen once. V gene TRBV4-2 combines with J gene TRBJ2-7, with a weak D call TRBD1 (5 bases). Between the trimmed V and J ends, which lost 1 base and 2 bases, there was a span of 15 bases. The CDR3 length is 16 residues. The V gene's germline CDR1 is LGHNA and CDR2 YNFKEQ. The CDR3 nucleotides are TGTGCCAGCAGCCAAGTATTTAAGGGGAAAACCTACGAGCAGTACTTC. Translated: CASSQVFKGKTYEQYF.

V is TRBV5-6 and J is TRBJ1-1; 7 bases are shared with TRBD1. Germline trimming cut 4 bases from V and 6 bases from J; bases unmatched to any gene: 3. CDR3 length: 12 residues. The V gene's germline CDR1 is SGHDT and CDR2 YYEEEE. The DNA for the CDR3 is TGTGCCAGCAGCCAACAGGGGCCTGAAGCTTTCTTT. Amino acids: CASSQQGPEAFF.

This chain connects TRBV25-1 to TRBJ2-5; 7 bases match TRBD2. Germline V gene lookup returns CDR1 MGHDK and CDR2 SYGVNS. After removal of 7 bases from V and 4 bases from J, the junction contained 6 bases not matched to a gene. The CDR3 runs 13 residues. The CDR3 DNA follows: TGTGCCAGCACCGGGACTATCCCAGAGACCCAGTACTTC. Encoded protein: CASTGTIPETQYF.

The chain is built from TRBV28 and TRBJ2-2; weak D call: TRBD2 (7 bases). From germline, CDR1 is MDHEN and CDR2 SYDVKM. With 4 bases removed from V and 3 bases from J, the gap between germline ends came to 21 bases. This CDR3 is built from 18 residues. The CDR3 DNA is TGTGCCAGCAGTTCGATAGTTGTGGGGGGGCCGGACACCGGGGAGCTGTTTTTT. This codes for CASSSIVVGGPDTGELFF. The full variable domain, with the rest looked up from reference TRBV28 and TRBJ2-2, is DVKVTQSSRYLVKRTGEKVFLECVQDMDHENMFWYRQDPGLGLRLIYFSYDVKMKEKGDIPEGYSVSREKKERFSLILESASTNQTSMYLCASSSIVVGGPDTGELFFGEGSRLTVL.

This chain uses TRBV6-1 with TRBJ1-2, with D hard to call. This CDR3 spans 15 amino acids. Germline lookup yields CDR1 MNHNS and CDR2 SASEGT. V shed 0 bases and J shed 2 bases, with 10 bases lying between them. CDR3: CASSEAVQLNYGYTF. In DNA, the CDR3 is TGTGCCAGCAGTGAAGCTGTACAGCTCAACTATGGCTACACCTTC.

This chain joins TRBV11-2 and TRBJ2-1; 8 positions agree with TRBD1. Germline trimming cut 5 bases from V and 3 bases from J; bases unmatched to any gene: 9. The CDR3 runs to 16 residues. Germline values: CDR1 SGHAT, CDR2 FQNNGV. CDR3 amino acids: CASSGGAGGLYNEQFF. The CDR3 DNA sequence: TGTGCCAGCAGCGGAGGGGCAGGGGGCCTCTACAATGAGCAGTTCTTC.